The T cell receptor (beta chain) described here comes from a study of post-analysis software for immune sequencing data. Across the whole study: Disease trajectories encompassed relapsing-remitting, secondary progressive and progressive-relapsing multiple sclerosis.

Germline V gene data show CDR1 as KGHDR and CDR2 as SFDVKD. V was shortened by 3 bases and J by 0 bases, with 29 bases between the two germline ends. This CDR3 has 22 residues. There are a few counts of this clonotype. The antigen is not known. Unique molecular identifiers were built into the TCR beta cDNA libraries. Using its own MiXCR run on the PCR reads, TCRdb lists one record per CDR3 protein. The profile covers roughly 800,000 distinct CDR3 sequences, with 25% to 30% appearing a single time and roughly 0.53% taken by the ten largest. Whole-study findings and limits: Controls showed lower frequencies than patients for 4 or 5 TRBV segments, and TRBV5-6, TRBV5-1 and TRBV20-1 were among these. Multiple sclerosis patients had significantly lower normalized Chao1 diversity than controls. Strong co-clustering by F measure was evident for samples that had been prepared in the same batch.

Sequencing was performed on blood. The clonotype originates from a girl between 10 and 17 years old with multiple sclerosis. V gene TRBV24-1 combines with J gene TRBJ2-1, with a possible D match to TRBD2 (5 bases). CDR3 residues: CATSDGKGSRATTGSSYNEQFF. For the CDR3, the DNA is TGTGCCACCAGTGATGGCAAGGGCTCGAGGGCGACGACGGGGAGCTCCTACAATGAGCAGTTCTTC.